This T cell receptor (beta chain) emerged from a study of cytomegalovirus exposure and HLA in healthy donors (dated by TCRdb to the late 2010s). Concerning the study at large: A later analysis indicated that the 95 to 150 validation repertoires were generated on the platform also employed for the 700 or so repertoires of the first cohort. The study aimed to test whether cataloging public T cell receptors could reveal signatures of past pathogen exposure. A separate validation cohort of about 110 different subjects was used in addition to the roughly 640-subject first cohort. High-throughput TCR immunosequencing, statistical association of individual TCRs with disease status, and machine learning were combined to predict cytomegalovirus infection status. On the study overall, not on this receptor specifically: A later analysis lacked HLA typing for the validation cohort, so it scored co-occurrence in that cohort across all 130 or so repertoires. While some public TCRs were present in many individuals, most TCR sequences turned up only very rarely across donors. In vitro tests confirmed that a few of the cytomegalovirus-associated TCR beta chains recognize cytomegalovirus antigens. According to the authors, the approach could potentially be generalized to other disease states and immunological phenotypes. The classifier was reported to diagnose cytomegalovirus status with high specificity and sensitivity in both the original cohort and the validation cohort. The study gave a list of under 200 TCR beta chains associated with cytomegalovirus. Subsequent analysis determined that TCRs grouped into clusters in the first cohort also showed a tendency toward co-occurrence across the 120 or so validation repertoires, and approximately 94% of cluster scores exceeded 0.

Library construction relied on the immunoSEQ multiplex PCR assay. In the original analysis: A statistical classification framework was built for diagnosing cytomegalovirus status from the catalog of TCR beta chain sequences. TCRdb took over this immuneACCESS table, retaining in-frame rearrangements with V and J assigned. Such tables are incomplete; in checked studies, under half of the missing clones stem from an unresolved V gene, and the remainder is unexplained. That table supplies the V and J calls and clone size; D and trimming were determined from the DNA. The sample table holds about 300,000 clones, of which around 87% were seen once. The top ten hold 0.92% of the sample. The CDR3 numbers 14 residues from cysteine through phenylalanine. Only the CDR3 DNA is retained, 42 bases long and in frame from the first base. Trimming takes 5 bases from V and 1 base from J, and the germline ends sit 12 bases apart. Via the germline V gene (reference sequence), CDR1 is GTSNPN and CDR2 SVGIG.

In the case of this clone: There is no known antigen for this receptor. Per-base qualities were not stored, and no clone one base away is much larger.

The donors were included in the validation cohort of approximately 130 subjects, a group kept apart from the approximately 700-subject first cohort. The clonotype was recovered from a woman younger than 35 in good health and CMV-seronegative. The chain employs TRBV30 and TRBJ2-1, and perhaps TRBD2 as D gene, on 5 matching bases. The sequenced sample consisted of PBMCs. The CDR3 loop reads CAWSRAPSYNEQFF. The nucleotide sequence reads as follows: TGTGCCTGGTCGAGGGCCCCTTCCTACAATGAGCAGTTCTTC.